This T cell receptor beta chain is from a study of cytomegalovirus exposure and HLA in healthy donors. V was cut by 6 bases and J by 0 bases, with 12 bases left in between. Germline V gives CDR1 MNHEY, CDR2 SMNVEV (reference sequence). CDR3 length: 15 residues. Libraries were prepared by immunoSEQ multiplex PCR; TCRdb keeps only in-frame clonotypes and omits some of them. Among under 200,000 clones listed, 95% to 97% were seen once. Input material: PBMCs. The rearrangement joins TRBV27 to TRBJ2-1; D is ambiguous. This TCR was sampled from a young woman in good health and CMV-seronegative. The DNA for the CDR3 is TGTGCCAGCAGCTATTCCTTAAGCTCCTACAATGAGCAGTTCTTC. The encoded protein is CASSYSLSSYNEQFF.